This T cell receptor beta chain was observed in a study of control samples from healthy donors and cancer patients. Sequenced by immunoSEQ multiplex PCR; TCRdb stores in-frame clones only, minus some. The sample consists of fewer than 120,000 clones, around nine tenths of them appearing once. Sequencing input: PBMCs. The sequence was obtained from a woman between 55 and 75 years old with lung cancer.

This CDR3 reads CASSQDLASGEQFF. For the CDR3, the DNA is TGTGCCAGCAGCCAAGATCTGGCCTCCGGTGAGCAGTTCTTC. J is TRBJ2-1 and V is TRBV3-1 (or the pseudogene TRBV3-2), with unresolved D. This CDR3 is built from 14 residues. The V gene lost 0 bases and the J gene lost 9 bases, with 12 bases spanning the gap. Germline V gene data show CDR1 as LGHDT and CDR2 as YNNKEL (reference sequence).